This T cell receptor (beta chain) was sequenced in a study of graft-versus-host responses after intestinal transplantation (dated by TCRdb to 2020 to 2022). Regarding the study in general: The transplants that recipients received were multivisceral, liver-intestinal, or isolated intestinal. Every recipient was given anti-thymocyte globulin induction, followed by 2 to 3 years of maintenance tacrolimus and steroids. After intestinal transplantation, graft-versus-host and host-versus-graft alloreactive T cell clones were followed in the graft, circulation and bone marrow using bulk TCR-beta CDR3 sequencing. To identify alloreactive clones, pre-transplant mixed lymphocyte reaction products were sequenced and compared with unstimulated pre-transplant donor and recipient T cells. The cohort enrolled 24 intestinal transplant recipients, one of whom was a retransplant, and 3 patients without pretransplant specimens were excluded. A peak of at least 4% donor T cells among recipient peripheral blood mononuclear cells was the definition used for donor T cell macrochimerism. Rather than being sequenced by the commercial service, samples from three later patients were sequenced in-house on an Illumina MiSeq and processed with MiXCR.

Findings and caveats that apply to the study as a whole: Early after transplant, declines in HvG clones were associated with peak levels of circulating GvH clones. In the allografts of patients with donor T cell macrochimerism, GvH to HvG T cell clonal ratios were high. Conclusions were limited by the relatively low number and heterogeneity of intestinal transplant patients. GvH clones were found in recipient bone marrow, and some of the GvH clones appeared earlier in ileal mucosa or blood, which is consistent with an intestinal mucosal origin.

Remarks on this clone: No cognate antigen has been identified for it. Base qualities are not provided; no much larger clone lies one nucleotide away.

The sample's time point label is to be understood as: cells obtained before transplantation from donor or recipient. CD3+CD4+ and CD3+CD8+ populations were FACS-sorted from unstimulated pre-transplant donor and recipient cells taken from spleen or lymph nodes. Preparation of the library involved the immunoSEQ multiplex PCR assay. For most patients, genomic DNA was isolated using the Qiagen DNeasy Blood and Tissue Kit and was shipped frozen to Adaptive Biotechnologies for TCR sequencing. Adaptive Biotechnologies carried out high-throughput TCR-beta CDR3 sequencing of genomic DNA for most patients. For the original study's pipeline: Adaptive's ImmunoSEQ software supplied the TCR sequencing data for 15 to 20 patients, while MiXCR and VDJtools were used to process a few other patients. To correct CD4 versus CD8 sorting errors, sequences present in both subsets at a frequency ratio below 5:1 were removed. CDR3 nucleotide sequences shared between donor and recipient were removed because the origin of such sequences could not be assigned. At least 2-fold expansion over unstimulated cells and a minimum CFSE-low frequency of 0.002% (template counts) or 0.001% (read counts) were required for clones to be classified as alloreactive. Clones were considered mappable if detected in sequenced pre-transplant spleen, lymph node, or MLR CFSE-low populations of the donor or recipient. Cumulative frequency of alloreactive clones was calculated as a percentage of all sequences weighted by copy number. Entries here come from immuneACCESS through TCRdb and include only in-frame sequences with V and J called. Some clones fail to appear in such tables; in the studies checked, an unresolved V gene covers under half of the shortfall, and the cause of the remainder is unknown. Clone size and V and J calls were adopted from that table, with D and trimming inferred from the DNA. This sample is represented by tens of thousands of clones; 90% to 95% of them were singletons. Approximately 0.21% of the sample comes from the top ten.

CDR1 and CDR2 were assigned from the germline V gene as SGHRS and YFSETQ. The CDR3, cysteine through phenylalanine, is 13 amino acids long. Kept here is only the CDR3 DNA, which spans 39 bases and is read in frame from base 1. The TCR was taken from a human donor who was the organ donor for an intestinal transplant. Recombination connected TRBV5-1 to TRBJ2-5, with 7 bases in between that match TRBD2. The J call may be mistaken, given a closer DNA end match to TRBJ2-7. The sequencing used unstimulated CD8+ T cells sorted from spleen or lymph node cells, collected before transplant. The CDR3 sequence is CASSFGGGSEQYF. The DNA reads TGCGCCAGCAGCTTTGGGGGAGGGTCCGAGCAGTACTTC.